This TCR beta chain was recovered during a study of shared clonotypes between healthy human individuals. Whole-study results and caveats: As a rule, naive subsets had a larger estimated richness than memory subsets.

As to this clone: Its matching antigen is unknown.

The study ran the assay at deep level. For each subset, genomic DNA was distributed in equal portions over several immunoSEQ plates. Measured with immunoSEQ multiplex PCR; TCRdb has only the in-frame clones, and not every one. In the table there are a few million clones, around nine tenths of which are singletons. Adult Caucasians living in Nashville, Tennessee made up all of the donors. The TCR originated in a young man in good health. Source material: naive CD4+ T cells sorted from blood. This sample's subset: CD45RA+ positively selected.

The CDR3 DNA reads as TGTGCCTGGAGAGTCTCGGGGGACCCGACCTACGAGCAGTACTTC. Protein product: CAWRVSGDPTYEQYF. The chain is built from TRBV30 and TRBJ2-7; a weak D match, TRBD2 (6 bases). Looked up from germline, CDR1 is GTSNPN and CDR2 is SVGIG (reference sequence). V lost 3 bases and J 2 bases, leaving 17 bases between the germline ends. This CDR3 has 15 residues.